This T cell receptor (beta chain) was identified in a study of cytotoxic CD8 clonotypes in ibrutinib-treated CLL. From germline, CDR1 is SSHAT and CDR2 FNYEAQ (reference sequence). This CDR3 is built from 15 residues. Regarding the study as a whole: Measured clonality at baseline was greater than in age-matched healthy donors and tracked with circulating CD8+ T-cell counts. Before falling back toward baseline at progression, clonality had risen at the time of ibrutinib response.

Assay: immunoSEQ multiplex PCR; the TCRdb copy retains only in-frame clones and omits some. The data hold more than 200,000 clones, with approximately 79% observed a single time. Libraries of TCR beta were made from 1.5 to 2 micrograms of genomic DNA that came from cryopreserved PBMCs. About this clone itself: Antigen specificity is unknown. Sequence at one end of the junction differs from germline and may be a read error.

V is TRBV7-7 and J is TRBJ2-1, with TRBD1 matching 8 bases. The material sequenced was PBMCs, taken after 12 months of ibrutinib treatment. This sequence originates from a human donor with chronic lymphocytic leukemia. CDR3: CASSLAAGQGDEQFF. The CDR3 DNA reads as TGTGCTAGCAGCTTAGCCGCAGGACAGGGAGATGAGCAGTTCTTC.